This is a list of T cell receptor beta chains from one sample in a study of blood T cell repertoires in COVID-19. Libraries were prepared by immunoSEQ multiplex PCR; TCRdb keeps only in-frame clonotypes and omits some of them. The top ten clones hold around an eighth of a sample with 150,000 to 180,000 clones, roughly 80% of them seen once. Material: peripheral blood. Receptors originate from a woman aged 60-75 years with COVID-19, enrolled during active disease. CDR3s leave out the opening cysteine and the closing phenylalanine or tryptophan.

V gene	J gene	CDR3 protein
TRBV27	TRBJ2-7	ASSLSQPGQGYEQY
TRBV2	TRBJ1-5	ASSTVPGQSNQPQH
TRBV6-1	TRBJ1-4	ASSESGRGRANEKLF
TRBV29-1	TRBJ1-4	SVEAYTGGEKLF
TRBV6-6	TRBJ1-2	ASSYDRQGDGYT
TRBV28	TRBJ1-5	ASIQGAISNQPQH
TRBV11-2	TRBJ2-7	ASSLQTGVDSYEQY
TRBV20-1	TRBJ1-1	SARLDGKAF
TRBV11-2	TRBJ1-4	ASSLRGPANEKLF
TRBV11-2	TRBJ2-3	ASSHGGGRSTDTQY
TRBV5-1	TRBJ1-6	ASSLAPEGISSPLH
TRBV27	TRBJ1-2	ASSLSRGWGGYT
TRBV24-1	TRBJ1-2	ATSARQGAYGYT
TRBV19	TRBJ1-2	ASSMTGGDYGYT
TRBV6-5	TRBJ2-3	ASSYFEREFTDTQY
TRBV7-3	TRBJ1-5	ASSRGQNQPQH
TRBV19	TRBJ1-1	ASSEQENTEAF
TRBV5-1	TRBJ1-2	ASSPDRGNYGYT
TRBV11-2	TRBJ1-4	ASSSRTATNEKLF
TRBV5-1	TRBJ2-7	ASSLGQYEQY
TRBV9	TRBJ1-1	ASSPRGAAGTEAF
TRBV5-6	TRBJ1-6	ASSSTGGVESPLH
TRBV29-1	TRBJ2-1	SLKGISYNEQF
TRBV20-1	TRBJ2-3	SASLSSGRWDTQY
TRBV5-1	TRBJ1-2	ASSPRTDYGYT
TRBV24-1	TRBJ2-3	ATRGDRSTDTQY
TRBV2	TRBJ1-5	ASRTRQGANQPQH
TRBV6-1	TRBJ1-1	ASSEARAGGRNTEAF
TRBV28	TRBJ2-5	ASTSVQETQY
TRBV7-8	TRBJ1-3	ASSLVPGGAGNTIY
TRBV10-2	TRBJ1-2	ASSEAGRGYT
TRBV2	TRBJ1-1	ASSEMQGRTEAF
TRBV7-9	TRBJ1-4	ASSLKTGGTMNEKLF
TRBV24-1	TRBJ1-4	ATSDPKSGTVATNEKLF
TRBV3-1/TRBV3-2	TRBJ2-2	ASSLRGLAGELGELF
TRBV6-6	TRBJ2-3	ASSPDPPTITDTQY
TRBV5-4	TRBJ1-1	ASSSASFGDTEAF
TRBV5-1	TRBJ1-1	ASTLQTGVNTEAF
TRBV5-1	TRBJ1-6	ASSLAGHSNSPLH
TRBV7-8	TRBJ2-3	ASSLQGFRDTQY
TRBV18	TRBJ1-2	ASSRRDRGDYGYT
TRBV9	TRBJ1-2	ASSETGTANYGYT
TRBV27	TRBJ1-6	ASSFTGANSPLH
TRBV6-1	TRBJ1-5	ASSEDSNSNQPQH
TRBV7-9	TRBJ2-7	ASTRQGSGDEQY